The 30 T cell receptor beta chains below come from one sample, sequenced in a study of Ad26.COV2.S vaccination and SARS-CoV-2 variants. Measured with immunoSEQ multiplex PCR; TCRdb has only the in-frame clones, and not every one. The table lists about 390,000 clones, around 85% of them singletons. Noted treatment: roughly 18 received Ad26.COV2.S at low or high dose, single or two shots; a few received placebo; per-sample allocation not given. Following the first vaccine or placebo injection, samples were taken on day 63. This sample comprised peripheral blood, obtained in a trial of Ad26.COV2.S vaccine versus placebo. These receptors were obtained from a person aged 18-65 years who received the Ad26.COV2.S COVID-19 vaccine or a placebo.

The V gene is TRBV3-1 (or the pseudogene TRBV3-2), the J gene TRBJ1-3, with a weak D call TRBD1 (5 bases). The CDR3 has 16 residues. Looked up from germline, CDR1 is LGHDT and CDR2 is YNNKEL (reference sequence). The V and J ends lost 0 bases and 0 bases respectively, with 9 bases between them. In nucleotides, the CDR3 is TGTGCCAGCAGCCAAGAACCAGGGCGCTCTGGAAACACCATATATTTT. Its translation is CASSQEPGRSGNTIYF.

This sequence joins TRBV7-6 and TRBJ1-6; unclear D gene. The CDR3 is made up of 18 amino acids. CDR1 and CDR2 from the germline V gene are SGHVS and FNYEAQ. Trimming cost V 1 base and J 0 bases, with 13 bases left between them. For the CDR3, the DNA is TGTGCCAGCAGCTTAGTGCCGAGACAAAGCTCCTATAATTCACCCCTCCACTTT. It translates to CASSLVPRQSSYNSPLHF.

V is TRBV7-9 and J is TRBJ1-1; D unresolved. V lost 2 bases and J 0 bases, leaving 7 bases between the germline ends. CDR1 SEHNR and CDR2 FQNEAQ come from the germline V gene (reference sequence). This CDR3 has 14 residues. CDR3 residues: CASSLNSMNTEAFF. CDR3 DNA sequence: TGTGCCAGCAGCTTAAACTCAATGAACACTGAAGCTTTCTTT.

The chain is built from TRBV11-2 and TRBJ2-2; D uncertain. The CDR3 is 14 amino acids. The germline V gene encodes CDR1 SGHAT and CDR2 FQNNGV. The V end was cut by 3 bases, the J end by 0 bases, with 5 bases between. The CDR3 DNA reads as TGTGCCAGCAGCTTTGGCGCGAACACCGGGGAGCTGTTTTTT. This encodes CASSFGANTGELFF. The whole variable domain, remainder taken from reference TRBV11-2 and TRBJ2-2, is EAGVAQSPRYKIIEKRQSVAFWCNPISGHATLYWYQQILGQGPKLLIQFQNNGVVDDSQLPKDRFSAERLKGVDSTLKIQPAKLEDSAVYLCASSFGANTGELFFGEGSRLTVL.

This chain uses TRBV6-5 with TRBJ1-1; D is uncertain. Germline assignment: CDR1 MNHEY and CDR2 SVGAGI. CDR3 length: 15 amino acids. Trimming stripped 3 bases from V and 0 bases from J, with 11 bases between. CDR3 sequence reads: CASSYTRPMNTEAFF. CDR3 in DNA: TGTGCCAGCAGTTATACCAGGCCTATGAACACTGAAGCTTTCTTT.

The chain couples TRBV5-6 to TRBJ1-3; TRBD1 aligns across 7 bases. Germline CDR1 and CDR2: SGHDT and YYEEEE. There are 14 residues in the CDR3. Trimming cost V 1 base and J 4 bases; bases outside gene matches: 2. The CDR3 loop is CASSLNRGGNTIYF. The DNA for the CDR3 is TGTGCCAGCAGCTTGAACAGGGGCGGAAACACCATATATTTT.

The chain is built from TRBV7-2 and TRBJ2-5, with 7 positions matching TRBD1. V dropped 5 bases and J dropped 7; count of bases not matched to a gene: 7. The germline V gene has CDR1 SGHTA and CDR2 FQGNSA. The CDR3 is 13 amino acids. This CDR3 reads CASSPPSGGTQYF. Written as DNA, the CDR3 is TGTGCCAGCAGCCCCCCGTCAGGGGGGACCCAGTACTTC.

The V gene is TRBV11-2, the J gene TRBJ1-4, with D tentatively TRBD1 (5 bases). With 0 bases removed from V and 4 bases from J, the gap between germline ends came to 6 bases. This CDR3 contains 14 residues. Germline CDR1 and CDR2: SGHAT and FQNNGV. The CDR3 DNA reads as TGTGCCAGCAGCTTAGACAGGGTTAATGAAAAACTGTTTTTT. Protein: CASSLDRVNEKLFF.

The rearrangement joins TRBV11-3 to TRBJ2-7, with D unclear. Trimming removed 3 bases at V and 0 bases at J, with 6 bases between. CDR1 and CDR2 (germline): SGHNT, YENEEA. The CDR3 is 13 residues long. CDR3 amino acids: CASSFRSSYEQYF. The CDR3 coding sequence is TGTGCCAGCAGCTTCAGAAGCTCCTACGAGCAGTACTTC. Full variable domain (rest looked up from reference TRBV11-3 and TRBJ2-7): EAGVVQSPRYKIIEKKQPVAFWCNPISGHNTLYWYLQNLGQGPELLIRYENEEAVDDSQLPKDRFSAERLKGVDSTLKIQPAELGDSAVYLCASSFRSSYEQYFGPGTRLTVT.

The chain links TRBV6-5 to TRBJ1-1, with D unresolved. Germline CDR1 and CDR2: MNHEY and SVGAGI. With 2 bases removed from V and 6 bases from J, the gap between germline ends came to 16 bases. The CDR3 has 15 amino acids. The chain's CDR3 is CASSYRAELEAEAFF. The CDR3 nucleotides read TGTGCCAGCAGTTACCGGGCAGAATTAGAGGCTGAAGCTTTCTTT.

The rearrangement uses TRBV9 and TRBJ1-4; 7 bases are shared with TRBD1. The CDR3 spans 15 residues. CDR1 and CDR2 (germline): SGDLS, YYNGEE. With 3 bases clipped from V and 5 bases from J, the junction kept 7 bases outside the gene matches. The CDR3 protein is CASSARTGGNEKLFF. The CDR3 coding sequence is TGTGCCAGCAGCGCACGGACAGGAGGAAATGAAAAACTGTTTTTT.

The J gene is TRBJ1-3, the V gene TRBV11-1; D gene unclear. V was pared by 1 base and J by 0 bases, with 10 bases between. Germline lookup yields CDR1 SGHAT and CDR2 FQDESV (reference sequence). This CDR3 has 16 residues. The CDR3, as DNA: TGTGCCAGCAGCTTAGGGCAGACGATCTCTGGAAACACCATATATTTT. Translating gives CASSLGQTISGNTIYF.

The chain is built from TRBV7-8 and TRBJ2-5; 8 bases are shared with TRBD1. This CDR3 has 15 amino acids. CDR1 SGHVS and CDR2 FQNEAQ come from the germline V gene. Trimming at V came to 8 bases and at J to 5 bases, leaving 13 bases not matched to a gene. In nucleotides, the CDR3 is TGTGCCAGCCAAGACCGCAGGGGGCGTTGGGAGACCCAGTACTTC. Protein product: CASQDRRGRWETQYF. Supplemented by reference TRBV7-8 and TRBJ2-5, the full variable domain reads GAGVSQSPRYKVAKRGQDVALRCDPISGHVSLFWYQQALGQGPEFLTYFQNEAQLDKSGLPSDRFFAERPEGSVSTLKIQRTQQEDSAVYLCASQDRRGRWETQYFGPGTRLLVL.

The CDR3 DNA follows: TGTGCCAGTAGTCCGGGGACTAGCGGGGGGCCCTGGGGGCAGTATTTT. Protein: CASSPGTSGGPWGQYF. The chain joins TRBV19 to TRBJ2-3; 15 nucleotides align to TRBD2. V lost 5 bases and J lost 11; bases outside the gene matches: 11. The CDR3 is made up of 16 amino acids. Germline CDR1 is LNHDA and CDR2 is SQIVND (reference sequence).

The genes are TRBV6-5 and TRBJ1-4; 8 positions match TRBD1. The CDR3 runs to 14 residues. The V and J ends lost 9 bases and 8 bases, in that order; junction bases with no gene match: 11. CDR1 is MNHEY and CDR2 is SVGAGI in the germline V gene. CDR3 nucleotide sequence: TGTGCCAGTGCTTGGGGGACAGGAAGGGAAAAACTGTTTTTT. It yields the protein CASAWGTGREKLFF.

This clone has just a few counts. The chain is built from TRBV5-1 and TRBJ1-2; possible D gene TRBD1, 5 bases. The CDR3 is 14 amino acids. Trimming removed 0 bases from V and 5 bases from J, with 11 bases in between. The germline V gene encodes CDR1 SGHRS and CDR2 YFSETQ. This CDR3 reads CASSLGGAGYGYTF. The CDR3 DNA follows: TGCGCCAGCAGCTTGGGGGGCGCGGGGTATGGCTACACCTTC.

The gene calls are TRBV7-9 and TRBJ1-1, with 7 positions matching TRBD1. The CDR3 consists of 15 residues. Germline CDR1 is SEHNR and CDR2 is FQNEAQ (reference sequence). J lost 4 bases, V lost 6 bases, and 11 bases had no gene match. CDR3 amino acids: CASRRQTGWGTEAFF. The CDR3 nucleotides read TGTGCCAGCAGGCGGCAGACAGGGTGGGGCACTGAAGCTTTCTTT.

This clone showed up just once. The J gene is TRBJ1-5, the V gene TRBV5-1; TRBD1 is a possible D gene (5 bases). Germline loops: CDR1 SGHRS, CDR2 YFSETQ. The CDR3 spans 16 residues. V was shortened by 4 bases and J by 3 bases, with 17 bases between the two germline ends. DNA of the CDR3: TGCGCCAGCAGCGCCGGGACCAAGCTCCTCAATCAGCCCCAGCATTTT. Translating it yields CASSAGTKLLNQPQHF.

This clone has more than one count but fewer than ten. The chain has TRBV6-2 or TRBV6-3 and TRBJ1-2; 8 positions agree with TRBD1. This CDR3 has 17 residues. Per germline, CDR1 MNHEY and CDR2 SVGEGT. Trimming took 2 bases from V and 2 from J; bases not matched to a gene: 10. The CDR3 sequence is CASSYNNGTGLNYGYTF. Here the CDR3 DNA reads TGTGCCAGCAGTTACAATAATGGGACAGGACTCAACTATGGCTACACCTTC.

This chain joins TRBV7-6 and TRBJ2-7, with D perhaps TRBD1 (6 bases). The CDR3 sequence is 11 residues long. The germline V and J ends were trimmed by 4 bases and 8 bases, with 9 bases remaining between them. The germline V gene has CDR1 SGHVS and CDR2 FNYEAQ. CDR3 nucleotide sequence: TGTGCCAGCAGCTCAGGGGCCCAGCAGTACTTC. It encodes CASSSGAQQYF. The whole variable domain, filled in from reference TRBV7-6 and TRBJ2-7, reads GAGVSQSPRYKVTKRGQDVALRCDPISGHVSLYWYRQALGQGPEFLTYFNYEAQQDKSGLPNDRFSAERPEGSISTLTIQRTEQRDSAMYRCASSSGAQQYFGPGTRLTVT.

This clone was detected a few times. The chain is built from TRBV2 and TRBJ2-7; D remains unclear. V was pared by 1 base and J by 4 bases, with 11 bases between. Germline assignment: CDR1 SNHLY and CDR2 FYNNEI. The CDR3 spans 14 residues. CDR3 protein: CASSEGAGEYEQYF. CDR3 nucleotide sequence: TGTGCCAGCAGTGAAGGGGCAGGCGAATACGAGCAGTACTTC.

This clone was seen only once. V is TRBV5-5 and J is TRBJ2-2; 8 positions agree with TRBD1. There are 15 residues in the CDR3. Germline-derived CDR1 and CDR2 are SGHKS and YYEKEE (reference sequence). Trimming took 4 bases from V and 2 from J; bases not matched to a gene: 4. This CDR3 is CASSSTGGNTGELFF. CDR3 DNA: TGTGCCAGCAGCAGCACAGGGGGAAACACCGGGGAGCTGTTTTTT.

The chain carries TRBV5-4 and TRBJ2-4; TRBD1 is a possible D gene (6 bases). Germline CDR1 SGHNT, CDR2 YYREEE (reference sequence). Trimming pared 4 bases from V and 5 bases from J, leaving 16 bases between. This CDR3 contains 15 residues. CDR3 sequence (DNA): TGTGCCAGCAGCACTAACCGGGACATACAAAACATTCAGTACTTC. This encodes CASSTNRDIQNIQYF.

The chain links TRBV7-2 to TRBJ1-2; D call uncertain. Between the trimmed V and J ends, which lost 4 bases and 4 bases, there was a span of 13 bases. The CDR3 spans 14 residues. Germline V gene lookup returns CDR1 SGHTA and CDR2 FQGNSA. This CDR3 is CASSSWEGAYGYTF. DNA of the CDR3: TGTGCCAGCAGCTCCTGGGAGGGCGCCTATGGCTACACCTTC. The variable domain in full, completed from reference TRBV7-2 and TRBJ1-2, reads GAGVSQSPSNKVTEKGKDVELRCDPISGHTALYWYRQSLGQGLEFLIYFQGNSAPDKSGLPSDRFSAERTGGSVSTLTIQRTQQEDSAVYLCASSSWEGAYGYTFGSGTRLTVV.

The chain has TRBV5-6 and TRBJ2-1; TRBD2 matches 8 bases. This CDR3 region has 13 residues. Per the germline V gene, CDR1 is SGHDT and CDR2 is YYEEEE. The ends lost 3 bases at V and 9 bases at J; junction bases unmatched: 5. Here the CDR3 reads CASSYPGGIEQFF. The CDR3, as DNA: TGTGCCAGCAGCTACCCGGGGGGGATTGAGCAGTTCTTC.

The chain links TRBV5-1 to TRBJ1-4; D is ambiguous. This CDR3 is built from 15 residues. The germline gives CDR1 SGHRS, CDR2 YFSETQ. V was shortened by 0 bases and J by 5 bases, with 11 bases between the two germline ends. The CDR3 nucleotides are TGCGCCAGCAGCTTGGAGTCCCCCCGAAATGAAAAACTGTTTTTT. Translating it yields CASSLESPRNEKLFF.

This chain uses TRBV18 with TRBJ1-1; TRBD1 is a possible D gene (5 bases). The germline V and J ends were trimmed by 2 bases and 4 bases, with 11 bases remaining between them. Germline V gives CDR1 KGHSH, CDR2 LQKENI. The CDR3 is 14 amino acids. Here the CDR3 reads CASSPGTPPTEAFF. The DNA for the CDR3 is TGTGCCAGCTCACCAGGGACCCCCCCCACTGAAGCTTTCTTT.

This chain links TRBV19 with TRBJ1-1; D gene ambiguous. Germline CDR1 reads LNHDA; CDR2 reads SQIVND (reference sequence). V shed 5 bases and J shed 0 bases, with 7 bases lying between them. CDR3 length: 13 residues. This chain's CDR3 is CASSLILNTEAFF. The CDR3 DNA follows: TGTGCCAGTAGTTTGATCTTGAACACTGAAGCTTTCTTT.

The rearrangement links TRBV3-1 (or the pseudogene TRBV3-2) to TRBJ1-5; a possible D gene is TRBD1 (6 bases). Per germline, CDR1 LGHDT and CDR2 YNNKEL (reference sequence). The germline V and J ends were trimmed by 0 bases and 4 bases, with 16 bases remaining between them. The CDR3 is made up of 17 amino acids. CDR3 loop: CASSQDGGSQPNQPQHF. DNA of the CDR3: TGTGCCAGCAGCCAAGATGGGGGCAGTCAACCGAATCAGCCCCAGCATTTT.

This rearrangement joins TRBV9 to TRBJ2-5; TRBD2 is a possible D gene (7 bases). V gave up 0 bases and J gave up 3 bases, with 21 bases separating them. The CDR3 runs to 18 residues. Germline V CDR1 and CDR2: SGDLS, YYNGEE. The CDR3 nucleotides are TGTGCCAGCAGCGTAGCGGGGGGCCTTGATCAGCTCAAAGAGACCCAGTACTTC. It specifies CASSVAGGLDQLKETQYF.